This T cell receptor beta chain was retrieved from a study of glioma-infiltrating T cells after dendritic cell vaccination. CDR1 SGHRS and CDR2 YFSETQ come from the germline V gene. V dropped 3 bases and J dropped 7; count of bases not matched to a gene: 16. This CDR3 is 18 amino acids long. Time point of the sample: after dendritic cell vaccination, including at tumor progression/relapse. Profiled with immunoSEQ multiplex PCR; TCRdb holds only in-frame clones, not every one. The sample includes about 100,000 clones, 65% to 85% of them seen just once. This TCR was sampled from a human donor with glioblastoma. V and J are TRBV5-1 and TRBJ2-1; 10 bases are shared with TRBD2. This material consisted of blood, taken after dendritic cell vaccination. This CDR3 is CASSSALAGVSFRNEQFF. Written as DNA, the CDR3 is TGCGCCAGCAGCTCCGCGCTAGCGGGAGTCTCATTCAGGAATGAGCAGTTCTTC.